Below are 12 T cell receptor beta chains sequenced from a single sample in a study of regulatory and conventional T cells in RAG deficiency (dated by TCRdb to the late 2010s). The library was made by the immunoSEQ multiplex PCR assay. Entries here come from immuneACCESS through TCRdb and include only in-frame sequences with V and J called. Some clones fail to appear in such tables; in the studies checked, an unresolved V gene covers under half of the shortfall, and the cause of the remainder is unknown. The sample table records fewer than 35,000 clones; approximately 90% of these occur just once. Of the sample, under 5.5% falls within the top ten clones. The sample was also reused in another study, on regulatory T cells. Reported in the second study: The multiplex PCR used 52 forward TRBV primers and 13 reverse TRBJ primers, with assay-based and computational corrections for amplification bias.

Sequencing used CD8+ T cells sorted from blood. These TCRs come from a human donor in good health.

The rearrangement uses TRBV10-3 and TRBJ1-5; D is undetermined. Germline-derived CDR1 and CDR2 are ENHRY and SYGVKD. This CDR3 is built from 14 residues. V was cut by 2 bases and J by 5 bases, with 10 bases left in between. The CDR3 region is CAISEGFVDQPQHF. CDR3 nucleotides: TGTGCCATCAGTGAGGGGTTCGTCGATCAGCCCCAGCATTTT.

This clone was detected once. The rearrangement joins TRBV15 to TRBJ2-5; 8 bases fit TRBD1. CDR3 length equals 15 residues. Trimming at V came to 2 bases and at J to 3 bases, leaving 5 bases not matched to a gene. Germline assignment: CDR1 LNHNV and CDR2 YYDKDF (reference sequence). The CDR3 DNA follows: TGTGCCACCAGCAGACGGACAGGGTTGGAAGAGACCCAGTACTTC. It specifies CATSRRTGLEETQYF.

The chain combines TRBV11-2 with TRBJ2-7; 14 nucleotides agree with TRBD2. The CDR3 sequence is 15 residues long. Germline CDR1 and CDR2: SGHAT and FQNNGV. V lost 4 bases and J lost 3; bases outside the gene matches: 2. Here the CDR3 DNA reads TGTGCCAGCAGCTCCGGACTAGCGGGAGGCTACGAGCAGTACTTC. Translation gives CASSSGLAGGYEQYF.

CDR3 in amino acids: CASSVGHTGELFF. The DNA of the CDR3 is TGTGCCAGCAGCGTAGGGCACACCGGGGAGCTGTTTTTT. V gene TRBV9 combines with J gene TRBJ2-2; D is unclear. The germline V gene has CDR1 SGDLS and CDR2 YYNGEE. CDR3 length: 13 amino acids. The V end lost 0 bases, the J end lost 3 bases, and 3 bases lay between the germline ends.

The V gene is TRBV7-9, the J gene TRBJ1-4; D is unresolved. CDR3 length: 14 amino acids. CDR1 is SEHNR, CDR2 FQNEAQ, per germline (reference sequence). Trimming cost V 0 bases and J 8 bases, with 10 bases left between them. In DNA, the CDR3 is TGTGCCAGCAGCTTAGCAAAGGGAGGGGAAAAACTGTTTTTT. This translates into CASSLAKGGEKLFF.

The chain uses TRBV6-4 and TRBJ2-3; D perhaps matches TRBD2 (5 bases). The CDR3 consists of 15 residues. Germline values: CDR1 MRHNA, CDR2 SNTAGT. V was trimmed by 7 bases and J by 3 bases, leaving 17 bases between them. CDR3 DNA: TGTGCCAGCACCCGAGGGCGGTGGGGAACAGATACGCAGTATTTT. This codes for CASTRGRWGTDTQYF.

The chain uses TRBV25-1 and TRBJ1-6; 10 bases are shared with TRBD1. CDR3 length: 13 amino acids. V shed 7 bases, J shed 8 bases, and the junction held 2 bases outside the gene matches. Per germline, CDR1 MGHDK and CDR2 SYGVNS. The CDR3 DNA follows: TGTGCCAGCAAGGGACAGGGGTATTCACCCCTCCACTTT. Translating gives CASKGQGYSPLHF.

DNA of the CDR3: TGCGCCAGCAGCTGGGGAGAAGCAACTAATGAAAAACTGTTTTTT. Translation: CASSWGEATNEKLFF. The rearrangement uses TRBV5-1 and TRBJ1-4; no reliable D call. The CDR3 runs 15 residues. Germline V gives CDR1 SGHRS, CDR2 YFSETQ. V was clipped by 3 bases and J by 0 bases, with 9 bases between them. Combining the CDR3 with reference TRBV5-1 and TRBJ1-4 gives the whole variable domain KAGVTQTPRYLIKTRGQQVTLSCSPISGHRSVSWYQQTPGQGLQFLFEYFSETQRNKGNFPGRFSGRQFSNSRSEMNVSTLELGDSALYLCASSWGEATNEKLFFGSGTQLSVL.

CDR3 nucleotide sequence: TGTGCCAGCAGACAACAGGAGAACACTGAAGCTTTCTTT. As protein: CASRQQENTEAFF. V gene TRBV6-6 combines with J gene TRBJ1-1; D is perhaps TRBD1 (5 bases). CDR1 and CDR2 (germline): MNHNY, SVGAGI (reference sequence). V shed 6 bases and J shed 1 base, with 9 bases lying between them. The CDR3 is made up of 13 amino acids.

The gene calls are TRBV11-3 and TRBJ1-1, with D hard to call. The V end was cut by 7 bases, the J end by 7 bases, with 10 bases between. CDR3 length equals 11 residues. Per germline, CDR1 SGHNT and CDR2 YENEEA. CDR3 coding DNA: TGTGCCAGCACCACTGGTAATGAAGCTTTCTTT. It specifies CASTTGNEAFF. The full variable domain, its missing parts supplied by reference TRBV11-3 and TRBJ1-1, is EAGVVQSPRYKIIEKKQPVAFWCNPISGHNTLYWYLQNLGQGPELLIRYENEEAVDDSQLPKDRFSAERLKGVDSTLKIQPAELGDSAVYLCASTTGNEAFFGQGTRLTVV.

The V gene is TRBV10-2, the J gene TRBJ2-7; D is undetermined. Germline loops: CDR1 WSHSY, CDR2 SAAADI. This CDR3 has 13 residues. Trimming took 3 bases from V and 5 from J, leaving 11 bases between them. The CDR3 spells CASSEREFDEQYF. The DNA for the CDR3 is TGCGCCAGCAGTGAAAGAGAGTTTGACGAGCAGTACTTC.

The chain is built from TRBV4-2 and TRBJ1-1; D might be TRBD1 (5 bases). Germline V lookup: CDR1 LGHNA, CDR2 YNFKEQ. The CDR3 length is 16 residues. V dropped 5 bases and J dropped 0 bases, with 16 bases sitting between them. The CDR3 loop is CASSLSRDPMNTEAFF. For the CDR3, the DNA is TGTGCCAGCAGCTTATCCAGGGACCCTATGAACACTGAAGCTTTCTTT.